This T cell receptor (beta chain) was retrieved from a study of blood T cell repertoires in COVID-19. Turning to the study itself: Italy, Spain and the United States were the sources of the convalescent and acute COVID-19 samples. T cells, B-cell-depleted T cells, or PBMCs supplied cDNA or gDNA.

Per the original methods: Nucleated cell counts were estimated from reference gene primer amplification. Assay used: immunoSEQ multiplex PCR; TCRdb lists only in-frame clones, some missing. The V and J calls and clone size are taken from that table; D and trimming were inferred from the DNA. Of roughly 230,000 clones listed, approximately 80% are singletons. The CDR3 runs 17 residues. V lost 1 base and J lost 7; bases outside the gene matches: 12. Germline CDR1 SGHTA, CDR2 FQGNSA. The rearrangement links TRBV7-2 to TRBJ2-2; 7 nucleotides agree with TRBD2. The TCR originated in a man aged 35-49 years with acute or convalescent COVID-19. The sample consisted of peripheral blood. Here the CDR3 reads CASSLEGRGLVNGELFF. The CDR3 DNA sequence: TGTGCCAGCAGCTTAGAGGGCCGCGGACTAGTTAACGGGGAGCTGTTTTTT.